This TCR beta chain was sequenced during a study of regulatory T cells in long-lasting Graves disease. Points from the study as a whole: The TCR repertoire of persistent Graves' patients was less diverse than that of newly diagnosed ones.

Stated time point: persistent/refractory GD, antithyroid drugs over 5 years with positive TRAb. Construction of the TCR library relied on RNA isolated from PBMCs. Each patient gave around 10 milliliters of EDTA-anticoagulated peripheral blood. Of note for this clonotype: What it binds is not known. An end of the junction does not agree with germline; a read error may underlie this.

Both iRepertoire HTBI primers and Arm-PCR of CDR3 regions were used to build the TCR beta libraries. Per the original data handling: The identification of 50 to 65 TRBV and around 15 TRBJ segments was made across samples. TCRdb re-analysed the multiplex PCR reads in MiXCR, keeping a single row per CDR3 protein. TCRdb, rather than the study authors, made the V and J calls. This sample has approximately 350,000 distinct CDR3 sequences; roughly 24% occur once, and the top ten carry around 30%. CDR1 is SGHAT, CDR2 FQNNGV, per germline. CDR3 length: 15 amino acids. This chain connects TRBV11-2 to TRBJ1-6; TRBD1 might be the D (5 bases). This receptor was obtained from a woman aged 40 to 55 with Graves disease. The sample was peripheral blood mononuclear cells (PBMCs), taken when the disease was refractory, from a patient treated with antithyroid drugs. The CDR3 DNA is TGTGCCAGCAGCCTAGACAGACTACCTAATTCACCCCTCCACTTT. Its translation is CASSLDRLPNSPLHF.